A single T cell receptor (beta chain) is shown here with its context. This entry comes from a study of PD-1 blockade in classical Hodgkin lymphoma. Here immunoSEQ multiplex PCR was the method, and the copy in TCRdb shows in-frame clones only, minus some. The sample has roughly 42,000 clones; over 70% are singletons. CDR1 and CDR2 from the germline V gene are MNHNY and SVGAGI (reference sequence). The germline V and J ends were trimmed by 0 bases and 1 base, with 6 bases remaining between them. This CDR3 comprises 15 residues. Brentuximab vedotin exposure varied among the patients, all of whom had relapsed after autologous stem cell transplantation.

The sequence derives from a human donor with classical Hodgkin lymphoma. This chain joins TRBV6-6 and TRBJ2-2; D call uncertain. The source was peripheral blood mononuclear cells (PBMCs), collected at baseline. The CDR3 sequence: CASSYSMGNTGELFF. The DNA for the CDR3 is TGTGCCAGCAGTTACTCGATGGGGAACACCGGGGAGCTGTTTTTT.